This TCR beta chain derives from a study of Graves' ophthalmopathy and Graves' hyperthyroidism. Study summary: The collection of peripheral blood took place at initial diagnosis, before any treatment. Study conclusions and caveats: In blood, most expanded thyroid clonotypes above 0.001 frequency were also detected. A classifier, a 13-signature model, separated ophthalmopathy from stable hyperthyroidism with approximately 88% sensitivity and 65% to 83% specificity.

The authors amplified TCR beta CDR3 regions from RNA transcripts. After a first-round RT-PCR with HTBI primers, a second-round multiplex PCR was run. TCRdb redid the calling of the multiplex PCR reads with MiXCR, one entry per CDR3 protein. The repertoire holds 650,000 to 900,000 distinct CDR3 sequences, with about 44% as singletons. In its sample, this clonotype was seen many times. Its antigen remains unknown. V was trimmed by 1 base and J by 0 bases, leaving 12 bases between them. Germline CDR1 and CDR2: LNHDA and SQIVND (reference sequence). The CDR3 has 16 amino acids. The chain joins TRBV19 to TRBJ1-1; D is possibly TRBD1 (5 bases). Sequencing input: peripheral blood. This TCR came from an adult man with Graves' ophthalmopathy. CDR3 nucleotides: TGTGCCAGTAGTATAGGTGGGGCAAGCCTGAACACTGAAGCTTTCTTT. Its protein product is CASSIGGASLNTEAFF.